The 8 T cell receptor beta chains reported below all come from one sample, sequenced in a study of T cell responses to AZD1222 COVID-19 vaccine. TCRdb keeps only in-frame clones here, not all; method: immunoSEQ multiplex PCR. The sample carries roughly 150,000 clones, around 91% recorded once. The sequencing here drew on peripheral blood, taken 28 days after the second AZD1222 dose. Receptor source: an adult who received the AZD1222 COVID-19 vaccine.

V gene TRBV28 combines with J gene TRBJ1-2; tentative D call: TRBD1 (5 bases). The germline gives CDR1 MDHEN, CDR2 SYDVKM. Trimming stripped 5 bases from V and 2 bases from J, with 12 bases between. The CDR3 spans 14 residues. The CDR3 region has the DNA TGTGCCAGCAGTGTCCTGACAGCAAACTATGGCTACACCTTC. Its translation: CASSVLTANYGYTF.

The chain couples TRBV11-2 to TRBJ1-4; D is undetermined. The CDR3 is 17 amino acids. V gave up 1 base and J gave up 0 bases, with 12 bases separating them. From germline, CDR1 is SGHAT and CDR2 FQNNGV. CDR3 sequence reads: CASSLVSLTATNEKLFF. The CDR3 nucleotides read TGTGCCAGCAGCTTAGTGTCATTAACGGCAACTAATGAAAAACTGTTTTTT.

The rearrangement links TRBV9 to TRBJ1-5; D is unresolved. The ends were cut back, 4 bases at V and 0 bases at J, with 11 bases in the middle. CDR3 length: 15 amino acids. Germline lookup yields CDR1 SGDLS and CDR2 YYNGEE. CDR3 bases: TGTGCCAGCAGCCGTTCCGGGAATAGCAATCAGCCCCAGCATTTT. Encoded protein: CASSRSGNSNQPQHF.

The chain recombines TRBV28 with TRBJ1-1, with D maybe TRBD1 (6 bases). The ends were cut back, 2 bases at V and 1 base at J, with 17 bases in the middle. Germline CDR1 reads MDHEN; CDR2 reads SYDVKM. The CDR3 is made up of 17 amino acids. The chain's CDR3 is CASSLPRGAQENTEAFF. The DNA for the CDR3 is TGTGCCAGCAGTTTACCCCGGGGGGCGCAGGAGAACACTGAAGCTTTCTTT.

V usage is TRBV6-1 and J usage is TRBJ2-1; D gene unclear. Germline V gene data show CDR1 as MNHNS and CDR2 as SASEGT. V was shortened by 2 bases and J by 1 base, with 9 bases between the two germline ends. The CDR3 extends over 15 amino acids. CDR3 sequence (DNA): TGTGCCAGCAGTGAACAGGTTATTTCCTACAATGAGCAGTTCTTC. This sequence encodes CASSEQVISYNEQFF.

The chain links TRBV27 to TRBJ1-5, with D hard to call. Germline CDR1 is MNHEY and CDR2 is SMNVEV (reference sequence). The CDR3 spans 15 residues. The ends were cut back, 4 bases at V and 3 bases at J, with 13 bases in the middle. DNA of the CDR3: TGTGCCAGCAGTTCGTCAGGAGAAAACAATCAGCCCCAGCATTTT. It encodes CASSSSGENNQPQHF.

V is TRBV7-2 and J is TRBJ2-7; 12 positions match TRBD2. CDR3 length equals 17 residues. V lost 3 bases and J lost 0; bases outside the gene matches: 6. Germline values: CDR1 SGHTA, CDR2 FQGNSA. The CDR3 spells CASSLAASGRVSYEQYF. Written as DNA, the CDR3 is TGTGCCAGCAGCTTGGCGGCTAGCGGGAGGGTCTCCTACGAGCAGTACTTC.

CDR3 coding DNA: TGTGCCAGCAGCTCGACAGGGGGCCAGAGCAATCAGCCCCAGCATTTT. Its translation is CASSSTGGQSNQPQHF. This chain joins TRBV7-9 and TRBJ1-5; 10 positions match TRBD1. Per germline, CDR1 SEHNR and CDR2 FQNEAQ (reference sequence). The CDR3 has 16 residues. The ends lost 4 bases at V and 1 base at J; junction bases unmatched: 4.